One T cell receptor (beta chain) is described in this entry. The antigen is unknown. The sample comes from a study of T cell responses to AZD1222 COVID-19 vaccine. Study-level findings and limits: Donors, mostly white British, included more females; clonal diversity was possibly underestimated.

This CDR3 has 16 residues. Germline V lookup: CDR1 MNHEY, CDR2 SMNVEV (reference sequence). V was clipped by 1 base and J by 5 bases; unmatched bases: 9. Produced via immunoSEQ multiplex PCR; TCRdb's table is partial and in-frame only. The table lists about 66,000 clones, 90% to 95% of them singletons, with 6.3% in the top ten. The sample was peripheral blood, taken 28 days after the second dose of the MenACWY control vaccine. This rearrangement joins TRBV27 to TRBJ2-5; 8 bases are a match to TRBD1. This sequence originates from an adult who received the MenACWY meningococcal vaccine as a control. CDR3 residues: CASSLFSGQGEETQYF. CDR3 nucleotide sequence: TGTGCCAGCAGTTTATTCTCTGGACAGGGTGAGGAGACCCAGTACTTC.